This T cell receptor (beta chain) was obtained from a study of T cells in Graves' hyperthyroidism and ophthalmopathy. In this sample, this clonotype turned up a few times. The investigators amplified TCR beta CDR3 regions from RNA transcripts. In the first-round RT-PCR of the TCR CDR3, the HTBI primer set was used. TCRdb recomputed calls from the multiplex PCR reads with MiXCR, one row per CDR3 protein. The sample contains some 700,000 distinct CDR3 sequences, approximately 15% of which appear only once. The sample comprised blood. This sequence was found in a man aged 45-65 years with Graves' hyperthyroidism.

CDR3 in DNA: TGTGCCAGCTGGGACGGTATGGCCTACGAGCAGTACTTC. Protein product: CASWDGMAYEQYF. The V gene is TRBV18, the J gene TRBJ2-7; D assignment may be TRBD1 or TRBD2 (5 bases each). From germline, CDR1 is KGHSH and CDR2 LQKENI. V was pared by 7 bases and J by 2 bases, with 12 bases between. The CDR3 is 13 amino acids.